Listed here is a single T cell receptor beta chain. Its antigen is still unknown. This specimen comes from a study of radiotherapy plus CTLA-4 blockade in lung cancer. Study-wide points: An expansion of tumor-derived TCR clones occurred in blood after radiotherapy plus ipilimumab.

TCRdb's table, derived via immunoSEQ multiplex PCR, lists solely in-frame clones and lacks some. The table records 85,000 to 90,000 clones, about two thirds of them present only once. The sequencing used peripheral blood, collected from a patient treated with radiotherapy plus ipilimumab. This sequence originates from a human donor with non-small cell lung cancer that progressed on radiotherapy plus ipilimumab.

CDR3 sequence: CASSLRGGIMPEAFF. The CDR3 DNA reads as TGTGCCAGCAGTTTAAGGGGGGGGATTATGCCTGAAGCTTTCTTT. V and J are TRBV28 and TRBJ1-1; a possible D gene is TRBD1 (6 bases). Trimming cost V 2 bases and J 6 bases, with 16 bases left between them. CDR3 length: 15 residues. Germline assignment: CDR1 MDHEN and CDR2 SYDVKM.